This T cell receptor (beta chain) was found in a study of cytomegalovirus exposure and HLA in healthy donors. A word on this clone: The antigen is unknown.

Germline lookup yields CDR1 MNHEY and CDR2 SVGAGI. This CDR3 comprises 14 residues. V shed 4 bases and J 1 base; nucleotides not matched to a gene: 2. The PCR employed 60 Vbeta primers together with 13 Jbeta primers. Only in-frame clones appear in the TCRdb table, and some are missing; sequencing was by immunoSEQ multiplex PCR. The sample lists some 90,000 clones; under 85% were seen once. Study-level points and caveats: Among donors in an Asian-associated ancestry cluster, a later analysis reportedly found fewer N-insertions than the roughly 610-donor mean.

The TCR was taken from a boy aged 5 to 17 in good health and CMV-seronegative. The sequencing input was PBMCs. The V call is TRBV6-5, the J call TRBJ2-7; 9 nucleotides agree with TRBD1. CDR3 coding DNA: TGTGCCAGCAGTTCCGGGACAGGGTCCTACGAGCAGTACTTC. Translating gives CASSSGTGSYEQYF.